This is a list of T cell receptor beta chains from one sample in a study of early stage breast cancer tumors. Data came from immunoSEQ multiplex PCR; TCRdb stores just in-frame clones and leaves some out. This table holds around 40,000 clones, over 65% found once. Source material: blood. The receptor source for this set is a person aged 55 to 69 with breast cancer. The CDR3 runs from the conserved cysteine through the conserved F or W. D genes are given only for firm matches. For some rows the clone size is stated as once, few or many, or as a class when expanded; others skip it.

.	TRBV5-1	.	TRBJ2-7	TGCGCCAGCGGCTCCTACGAGCAGTACTTC	CASGSYEQYF
.	TRBV14	.	TRBJ2-5	TGTGCCAGCAGCCAAGGGTTGGTAGAGACCCAGTACTTC	CASSQGLVETQYF
.	TRBV6-1	.	TRBJ1-4	TGTGCCAGCAGCGCCCTATCAAACGAAAAACTGTTTTTT	CASSALSNEKLFF
.	TRBV5-3	TRBD1	TRBJ2-7	TGTGCCAGAAGCTTGGGGGGCCGACAGGGTAGCGACGAGCAGTACTTC	CARSLGGRQGSDEQYF
.	TRBV7-9	.	TRBJ1-1	TGTGCCAGCAGCTTAGTAGGTCCCCCGAACACTGAAGCTTTCTTT	CASSLVGPPNTEAFF
.	TRBV18	TRBD1	TRBJ2-4	TGTGCCAGCTCACTCCTACCATACCGGGGGACAGGAGGGGACATTCAGTACTTC	CASSLLPYRGTGGDIQYF
.	TRBV2	.	TRBJ2-1	TGTGCCAGCAGTGAAGCGCCCCGGGGGAGGTACAATGAGCAGTTCTTC	CASSEAPRGRYNEQFF
.	TRBV7-2	.	TRBJ1-1	TGTGCCAGCACCTCTGCGGGGCTGGCGGGTGAAGCTTTCTTT	CASTSAGLAGEAFF
.	TRBV30	.	TRBJ1-6	TGTGCCTGGAAGGCAAACGTGGGGTCACCCCTCCACTTT	CAWKANVGSPLHF
.	TRBV15	.	TRBJ2-2	TGTGCCACCAGCAGAGACGGGACCGGGGAGCTGTTTTTT	CATSRDGTGELFF
few	TRBV28	.	TRBJ1-2	TGTGCCAGCAGTTGGCAGGGGAATCAGGGCTACACCTTC	CASSWQGNQGYTF
.	TRBV18	.	TRBJ2-7	TGTGCCAGCTCACCACTGGACAGAAGCTCCTACGAGCAGTACTTC	CASSPLDRSSYEQYF
.	TRBV4-1	TRBD2	TRBJ2-7	TGCGCCAGCAGCCCCGCCATAGCGGGAGAAGAGCAGTACTTC	CASSPAIAGEEQYF
.	TRBV6-1	TRBD2	TRBJ2-5	TGTGCCAGCAGCCGCGGGGGGCCCGAAACCCAGTACTTC	CASSRGGPETQYF
.	TRBV10-3	.	TRBJ2-3	TGTGCCATCAGTACAACCGCTAGAGATACGCAGTATTTT	CAISTTARDTQYF
.	TRBV5-4	.	TRBJ2-5	TGTGCCAGCAGCCCAAAAGTTCCAGGGCTGACCCAAGAGACCCAGTACTTC	CASSPKVPGLTQETQYF
.	TRBV5-1	.	TRBJ1-1	TGCGCCCGAGAGGGAGATCCCTACACTGAAGCTTTCTTT	CAREGDPYTEAFF
.	TRBV27	.	TRBJ1-5	TGTGCCAGCAGCCCCGTTGGACGCAATCAGCCCCAGCATTTT	CASSPVGRNQPQHF
.	TRBV1	.	TRBJ2-7	TGCACCAGCAGCCGGCCAGCGGGAGGGCCAGGGGCCTACGAGCAGTACTTC	CTSSRPAGGPGAYEQYF
.	TRBV9	.	TRBJ2-5	TGTGCCAGCAGCGTAGCTGCAGGGAACCAAGAGACCCAGTACTTC	CASSVAAGNQETQYF
.	TRBV19	.	TRBJ1-5	TGTGCCAGTAGTATAGATCACGCGCGGGCCACTAGCAATCAGCCCCAGCATTTT	CASSIDHARATSNQPQHF
.	TRBV6-4	TRBD2	TRBJ2-1	TGTGCCAGCAGTGAATCCGAGACTAGCGGGGGGTGGGAGCAGTTCTTC	CASSESETSGGWEQFF
.	TRBV6-6	.	TRBJ1-2	TGTGCCAGCAGCCGGGACCACGGATCCCCTAACTATGGCTACACCTTC	CASSRDHGSPNYGYTF
.	TRBV11-2	.	TRBJ1-2	TGTGCCAGCAGCTTAGATCGGGTCTATGGCTACACCTTC	CASSLDRVYGYTF
.	TRBV9	.	TRBJ1-2	TGTGCCAGCAGCGAGGGGACTAAGAACTATGGCTACACCTTC	CASSEGTKNYGYTF
.	TRBV28	.	TRBJ2-3	TGTGCCAGCAGTTTACGGTACACAGATACGCAGTATTTT	CASSLRYTDTQYF
.	TRBV28	TRBD2	TRBJ2-3	TGTGCCAGCAGTTTATTACTAGCGGGAGGCACAGATACGCAGTATTTT	CASSLLLAGGTDTQYF
.	TRBV28	.	TRBJ1-2	TGTGCCAGCTCCACCGAGATCTATGGCTACACCTTC	CASSTEIYGYTF
.	TRBV7-9	TRBD2	TRBJ2-1	TGTGCCAGCAGCTTCTTCGGGGGGGCCTACAATGAGCAGTTCTTC	CASSFFGGAYNEQFF
.	TRBV29-1	.	TRBJ2-3	TGCAGCGGACAGAGCACAGATACGCAGTATTTT	CSGQSTDTQYF
.	TRBV30	.	TRBJ2-7	TGTGCCTGGAGCCGATCCTACGAGCAGTACTTC	CAWSRSYEQYF
.	TRBV6-1	.	TRBJ1-1	TGTGCCAGCAGTGAAGTTGGATTCCTTGAAGCTTTCTTT	CASSEVGFLEAFF
.	TRBV27	.	TRBJ1-2	TGTGCCAGCAGTTTAATCGGGAAGGATGGCTACACCTTC	CASSLIGKDGYTF
once	TRBV28	TRBD2	TRBJ2-3	TGTGCCAGCAGTTTATCGGGACTAGCGGTTAGCACAGATACGCAGTATTTT	CASSLSGLAVSTDTQYF
.	TRBV4-1	TRBD1	TRBJ1-6	TGCGCCAGCAGCCAAGATTTGGACAGGGGAACCTATAATTCACCCCTCCACTTT	CASSQDLDRGTYNSPLHF
.	TRBV19	.	TRBJ2-1	TGTGCCAGTAGTACCAGGACGGGTTACAATGAGCAGTTCTTC	CASSTRTGYNEQFF
medium-sized	TRBV18	.	TRBJ1-1	TGTGCCAGCTCACCACTAGACAGGAACACTGAAGCTTTCTTT	CASSPLDRNTEAFF
.	TRBV5-1	TRBD1	TRBJ2-1	TGCGCCAGCAGCTTCCAGGGGGCTGAGCAGTTCTTC	CASSFQGAEQFF
.	TRBV12-5	TRBD2	TRBJ2-1	TGTGCTAGTGGGCTTAGAGCGGGAGGGTACAATGAGCAGTTCTTC	CASGLRAGGYNEQFF
.	TRBV15	TRBD1	TRBJ2-5	TGTGCCACCAGCCAAGGGACGCAGGGGGCAGGAGAGACCCAGTACTTC	CATSQGTQGAGETQYF
once	TRBV27	.	TRBJ2-3	TGTGCCAGCAGTTTATCGGGGCTATCGGGAGATACGCAGTATTTT	CASSLSGLSGDTQYF